This TCR beta chain is from a study of T-cell reconstitution after alpha-beta-depleted transplantation in children. Overall study results and limits: A year had passed since transplant, and T-cell counts and diversity by then came mostly from newly produced T cells. Certain patients had high TCRbeta diversity at day 60, and it came from recipient T cells and thymic progenitors that survived. Expanded graft clones numbering several hundred reportedly gave rise to alpha-beta T cells about two months after transplant.

The ends were cut back, 0 bases at V and 1 base at J, with 9 bases in the middle. This CDR3 is 15 amino acids long. Germline CDR1 reads SGHRS; CDR2 reads YFSETQ. Unique molecular identifiers were incorporated during preparation of the TCRbeta library. TCRdb re-called the PCR reads through MiXCR, storing one row per CDR3 protein. The sample lists around 100,000 distinct CDR3 sequences, 4.5% to 7.5% occurring once. This clonotype was counted many times. The antigen is undetermined. This sequence was found in a female patient aged 2 to 10 who had a stem cell transplant for Fanconi anemia, so the T cells may come from the graft donor. The starting material was PBMCs, mostly from graft donor cells, obtained 60 days after TCRalphabeta/CD19-depleted stem cell transplant. The gene calls are TRBV5-1 and TRBJ2-3, with D maybe TRBD2 (6 bases). CDR3 sequence: CASSLVSSGTDTQYF. CDR3 in DNA: TGCGCCAGCAGCTTGGTATCTAGCGGCACAGATACGCAGTATTTT.